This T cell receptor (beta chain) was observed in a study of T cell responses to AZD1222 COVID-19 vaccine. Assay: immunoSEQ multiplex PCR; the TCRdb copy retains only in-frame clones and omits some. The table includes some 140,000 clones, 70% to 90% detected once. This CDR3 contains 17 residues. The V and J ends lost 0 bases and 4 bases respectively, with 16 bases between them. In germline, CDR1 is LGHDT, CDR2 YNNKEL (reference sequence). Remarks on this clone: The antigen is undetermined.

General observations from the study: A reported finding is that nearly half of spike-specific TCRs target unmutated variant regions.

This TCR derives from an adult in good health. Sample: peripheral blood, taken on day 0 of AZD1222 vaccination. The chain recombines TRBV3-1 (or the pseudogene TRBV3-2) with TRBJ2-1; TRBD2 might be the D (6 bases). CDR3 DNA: TGTGCCAGCAGCCAAGATCTCACTAGCAGTCCATACAATGAGCAGTTCTTC. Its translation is CASSQDLTSSPYNEQFF.